These 12 T cell receptor beta chains were all obtained from the same sample, sequenced in a study of blood T cell repertoires in COVID-19. Clones were sequenced by immunoSEQ multiplex PCR, and TCRdb holds only the in-frame ones, with some missing. This table has approximately 51,000 clones, roughly nine tenths appearing once. Source material: peripheral blood. Source of these receptors: a man between 65 and 85 years old with active COVID-19.

This rearrangement joins TRBV2 to TRBJ2-5; TRBD2 aligns across 11 bases. The CDR3 runs to 16 residues. J gave up 1 base and V 0 bases, and 1 base lay outside the gene matches. The V gene's germline CDR1 is SNHLY and CDR2 FYNNEI. The CDR3: CASSEATSGGQETQYF. The CDR3 DNA follows: TGTGCCAGCAGTGAAGCAACTAGCGGGGGCCAAGAGACCCAGTACTTC.

This sequence joins TRBV5-8 and TRBJ1-5, with D tentatively TRBD1 (6 bases). The germline gives CDR1 SGHTS, CDR2 YDEGEE. The CDR3 loop spans 14 amino acids. The V gene lost 3 bases and the J gene lost 7 bases, with 14 bases spanning the gap. CDR3 amino acids: CASSSHVQGQPQHF. In DNA form, the CDR3 reads TGTGCCAGCAGCTCCCATGTACAGGGACAGCCCCAGCATTTT.

The CDR3 DNA reads as TGTGCCAGCAGCGGGGGACAGGGAGTGACCCAGTACTTC. Translation: CASSGGQGVTQYF. The chain recombines TRBV2 with TRBJ2-5, with 9 bases that match TRBD1. Germline assignment: CDR1 SNHLY and CDR2 FYNNEI. The V gene end was trimmed by 6 bases and the J gene end by 7 bases; junction bases not matched to a gene: 6. The CDR3 is 13 amino acids. Complete variable domain (other parts from reference TRBV2 and TRBJ2-5): EPEVTQTPSHQVTQMGQEVILRCVPISNHLYFYWYRQILGQKVEFLVSFYNNEISEKSEIFDDQFSVERPDGSNFTLKIRSTKLEDSAMYFCASSGGQGVTQYFGPGTRLLVL.

This chain uses TRBV6-5 with TRBJ1-2; D is possibly TRBD1 (6 bases). The germline V gene encodes CDR1 MNHEY and CDR2 SVGAGI. CDR3 size: 14 residues. The V gene lost 6 bases and the J gene lost 6 bases, with 17 bases spanning the gap. In DNA form, the CDR3 reads TGTGCCAGCAGGCCGGGGGGGGCGTCGGATGGCTACACCTTC. This sequence encodes CASRPGGASDGYTF.

V gene TRBV6-5 combines with J gene TRBJ1-1, with D hard to call. The germline CDR1 and CDR2 sequences are MNHEY and SVGAGI. The V and J ends lost 10 bases and 1 base respectively, with 16 bases between them. The CDR3 contains 14 residues. CDR3 nucleotide sequence: TGTGCCATCGTATACCGGGGAGAGAACACTGAAGCTTTCTTT. Amino acids: CAIVYRGENTEAFF.

This chain connects TRBV19 to TRBJ1-2, with 10 bases matching TRBD1. J gave up 8 bases and V 5 bases, and 8 bases lay outside the gene matches. This CDR3 region has 14 residues. CDR1 and CDR2 (germline): LNHDA, SQIVND (reference sequence). The CDR3 DNA follows: TGTGCCAGTAGTTCTTGGGACAGGGGAAAAGGCTACACCTTC. Protein product: CASSSWDRGKGYTF. The variable domain in full, with the rest retrieved from reference TRBV19 and TRBJ1-2, is DGGITQSPKYLFRKEGQNVTLSCEQNLNHDAMYWYRQDPGQGLRLIYYSQIVNDFQKGDIAEGYSVSREKKESFPLTVTSAQKNPTAFYLCASSSWDRGKGYTFGSGTRLTVV.

This clone came up a few times. V gene TRBV6-5 combines with J gene TRBJ2-7, with D unresolved. Germline V gene lookup returns CDR1 MNHEY and CDR2 SVGAGI. The CDR3 is made up of 15 amino acids. Trimming left V 7 bases short and J 0 bases short, with 16 bases between. In DNA form, the CDR3 reads TGTGCCAGCACCCACCAAGGCACAGCCTCCTACGAGCAGTACTTC. Its translation: CASTHQGTASYEQYF.

The chain recombines TRBV6-1 with TRBJ2-5; tentatively, D is TRBD1 (6 bases). Germline CDR1 reads MNHNS; CDR2 reads SASEGT. V was trimmed by 4 bases and J by 0 bases, leaving 18 bases between them. This CDR3 contains 17 residues. The CDR3 DNA sequence: TGTGCCAGCAGTGGGGTCCGACAGGCGAAGTACCAAGAGACCCAGTACTTC. Translated, it gives CASSGVRQAKYQETQYF.

This chain uses TRBV21-1 with TRBJ2-1; the table assigns TRBD1, which was not confirmed against the DNA. TRBV21-1 is recorded as a pseudogene. The CDR3 sequence is 15 residues long. CDR3 nucleotide sequence: TGTGCCAGCAGCAAAGAACAGTCCCAATACAATGAGCAGTTCTTC. It translates to CASSKEQSQYNEQFF.

The genes are TRBV24-1 and TRBJ1-4; 8 bases map to TRBD1. Germline V lookup: CDR1 KGHDR, CDR2 SFDVKD. The CDR3 is made up of 14 amino acids. With V trimmed by 8 bases and J by 6 bases, 7 bases remained unmatched. The CDR3 sequence is CATMGTGGDEKLFF. The CDR3 DNA follows: TGTGCCACCATGGGGACAGGAGGCGATGAAAAACTGTTTTTT.

V gene TRBV21-1 combines with J gene TRBJ1-6. TRBV21-1 is labeled a pseudogene. This CDR3 is 14 amino acids long. CDR3 nucleotides: TGTGCCAGCAGCATGCAGACTTATAATTCACCCCTCCACTTT. It specifies CASSMQTYNSPLHF.

The chain uses TRBV19 and TRBJ2-7; 7 bases map to TRBD1. The trim removed 0 bases at V and 5 bases at J, leaving 4 bases unmatched. The CDR3 is made up of 14 amino acids. Germline V lookup: CDR1 LNHDA, CDR2 SQIVND (reference sequence). The CDR3 sequence is CASSIEQGFHEQYF. In DNA form, the CDR3 reads TGTGCCAGTAGTATAGAACAGGGGTTCCACGAGCAGTACTTC. Filled out from reference TRBV19 and TRBJ2-7, the complete variable domain reads DGGITQSPKYLFRKEGQNVTLSCEQNLNHDAMYWYRQDPGQGLRLIYYSQIVNDFQKGDIAEGYSVSREKKESFPLTVTSAQKNPTAFYLCASSIEQGFHEQYFGPGTRLTVT.